Presented here are 28 T cell receptor beta chains from one specimen sequenced in a study of blood T cell repertoires in COVID-19. Generated by immunoSEQ multiplex PCR, the TCRdb table keeps only in-frame clones and is missing some. The table records some 270,000 clones, about 80% of them present only once. The source material was PBMCs or T cells enriched from blood (not recorded which). These receptors originate from a man aged 50 to 59 who had recovered from COVID-19.

The V call is TRBV24-1, the J call TRBJ1-1, with 10 bases that match TRBD1. The trim removed 0 bases at V and 0 bases at J, leaving 6 bases unmatched. Germline V gene sequence: CDR1 KGHDR, CDR2 SFDVKD. The CDR3 has 18 residues. CDR3: CATSDLGDRGRMNTEAFF. CDR3 DNA: TGTGCCACCAGTGATTTGGGGGACAGGGGCCGGATGAACACTGAAGCTTTCTTT.

This clone came up a few times. The chain combines TRBV27 with TRBJ2-7; the D gene is possibly TRBD1 (6 bases). This CDR3 contains 14 residues. V was trimmed by 5 bases and J by 3 bases, leaving 14 bases between them. Per germline, CDR1 MNHEY and CDR2 SMNVEV (reference sequence). The CDR3 region is CASSPRDISYEQYF. The CDR3 nucleotides are TGTGCCAGCAGTCCCCGGGACATCAGCTACGAGCAGTACTTC.

The V call is TRBV6-6, the J call TRBJ2-3, with 7 positions matching TRBD1. The CDR3 is 15 residues long. Trimming took 2 bases from V and 1 from J; bases not matched to a gene: 3. Germline CDR1 is MNHNY and CDR2 is SVGAGI (reference sequence). Here the CDR3 DNA reads TGTGCCAGCAGTTACGGGCAGGGGGGCACAGATACGCAGTATTTT. Its translation: CASSYGQGGTDTQYF.

This chain links TRBV29-1 with TRBJ2-3, with 10 positions matching TRBD2. The germline CDR1 and CDR2 sequences are SQVTM and ANQGSEA. V was clipped by 3 bases and J by 9 bases; unmatched bases: 6. The CDR3 covers 13 residues. The CDR3 here is CSVDILAGETQYF. The DNA for the CDR3 is TGCAGCGTTGACATTCTAGCGGGGGAAACGCAGTATTTT.

V gene TRBV10-3 combines with J gene TRBJ1-1, with D hard to call. CDR1 ENHRY and CDR2 SYGVKD come from the germline V gene. The CDR3 runs to 13 residues. V gave up 7 bases and J gave up 6 bases, with 15 bases separating them. The CDR3 DNA reads TGTGCCATCACCCCTCTCGGCGGGGCTGAAGCTTTCTTT. It is translated as CAITPLGGAEAFF.

The chain carries TRBV27 and TRBJ1-5, with D hard to call. Germline CDR1 and CDR2: MNHEY and SMNVEV (reference sequence). Trimming took off 3 bases at V and 0 bases at J, with 9 bases between the two ends. CDR3 length: 15 amino acids. CDR3 sequence reads: CASSLVGPSNQPQHF. CDR3 sequence (DNA): TGTGCCAGCAGTTTGGTTGGCCCTAGCAATCAGCCCCAGCATTTT.

This clone was picked up one time. The CDR3 spells CASSPYRRQGATNTEAFF. CDR3 DNA sequence: TGTGCCAGCAGCCCTTACCGGAGACAGGGGGCGACGAACACTGAAGCTTTCTTT. The genes are TRBV3-1 (or the pseudogene TRBV3-2) and TRBJ1-1; TRBD1 aligns across 10 bases. V shed 4 bases and J 1 base; nucleotides not matched to a gene: 12. CDR3 length: 18 residues. The germline CDR1 and CDR2 sequences are LGHDT and YNNKEL (reference sequence).

The table lists this clone with a count of one. This chain uses TRBV19 with TRBJ2-1; TRBD2 aligns across 9 bases. The CDR3 loop spans 14 amino acids. The germline gives CDR1 LNHDA, CDR2 SQIVND (reference sequence). J lost 16 bases, V lost 1 base, and 11 bases had no gene match. CDR3 DNA: TGTGCCAGTAGTATAGGCCTCGGGCTAGCGGGAAACTTCTTC. This codes for CASSIGLGLAGNFF.

The chain is built from TRBV7-8 and TRBJ2-6, with D perhaps matching TRBD1 (6 bases). The CDR3 is 15 residues long. V lost 2 bases to trimming and J lost 4 bases, with 9 bases between them. Germline-derived CDR1 and CDR2 are SGHVS and FQNEAQ. The CDR3 DNA reads TGTGCCAGCAGCTTAATGGGGGCAGGGGCCAACGTCCTGACTTTC. It translates to CASSLMGAGANVLTF.

The CDR3 DNA sequence: TGTGCCAGCAGCGTCCGGACAGCGCGAGATACGCAGTATTTT. Its protein product is CASSVRTARDTQYF. The gene calls are TRBV5-4 and TRBJ2-3; D possibly corresponds to TRBD1 (6 bases). CDR3 length equals 14 residues. CDR1 and CDR2 from the germline V gene are SGHNT and YYREEE (reference sequence). The V end was cut by 4 bases, the J end by 5 bases, with 14 bases between. Based on the CDR3 plus reference TRBV5-4 and TRBJ2-3, the full variable domain is ETGVTQSPTHLIKTRGQQVTLRCSSQSGHNTVSWYQQALGQGPQFIFQYYREEENGRGNFPPRFSGLQFPNYSSELNVNALELDDSALYLCASSVRTARDTQYFGPGTRLTVL.

The genes are TRBV2 and TRBJ1-1; D is ambiguous. The ends were cut back, 4 bases at V and 5 bases at J, with 26 bases in the middle. Looked up from germline, CDR1 is SNHLY and CDR2 is FYNNEI. The CDR3 sequence is 18 residues long. The CDR3 DNA is TGTGCCAGCAGTGGGGTGGCCGGAACGCCCCGGGTCAAAACTGAAGCTTTCTTT. It is translated as CASSGVAGTPRVKTEAFF. Filled out from reference TRBV2 and TRBJ1-1, the complete variable domain reads EPEVTQTPSHQVTQMGQEVILRCVPISNHLYFYWYRQILGQKVEFLVSFYNNEISEKSEIFDDQFSVERPDGSNFTLKIRSTKLEDSAMYFCASSGVAGTPRVKTEAFFGQGTRLTVV.

V is TRBV27 and J is TRBJ2-1, with 8 bases lining up with TRBD2. Trimming cost V 8 bases and J 7 bases; bases outside gene matches: 13. This CDR3 contains 15 residues. Germline CDR1 MNHEY, CDR2 SMNVEV (reference sequence). The CDR3 loop is CASVLSPGLENEQFF. CDR3 nucleotide sequence: TGTGCCAGCGTCCTTTCTCCGGGACTAGAGAATGAGCAGTTCTTC.

V usage is TRBV25-1 and J usage is TRBJ1-6, with no clear D. Germline loops: CDR1 MGHDK, CDR2 SYGVNS. This CDR3 has 12 residues. Trimming left V 7 bases short and J 14 bases short, with 15 bases between. This CDR3 is CASIPPPSSLHF. The CDR3 DNA reads TGTGCCAGCATCCCCCCGCCCAGTTCCCTCCACTTT.

The chain has TRBV30 and TRBJ1-2; D possibly corresponds to TRBD1 (6 bases). CDR1 and CDR2 (germline): GTSNPN, SVGIG (reference sequence). There are 16 residues in the CDR3. Trimming took 0 bases from V and 7 from J, leaving 21 bases between them. The CDR3 loop reads CAWSVTTTGPRSGYTF. CDR3 nucleotides: TGTGCCTGGAGTGTAACCACGACAGGCCCAAGGAGTGGCTACACCTTC. Variable domain in full (rest from reference TRBV30 and TRBJ1-2): SQTIHQWPATLVQPVGSPLSLECTVEGTSNPNLYWYRQAAGRGLQLLFYSVGIGQISSEVPQNLSASRPQDRQFILSSKKLLLSDSGFYLCAWSVTTTGPRSGYTFGSGTRLTVV.

This chain uses TRBV21-1 with TRBJ2-4; the tabulated D call, TRBD1, remains unverified against the DNA. TRBV21-1 is tagged as a pseudogene. The CDR3 is made up of 16 amino acids. CDR3 protein: CASSKDKGLAKNIQYF. CDR3 nucleotides: TGTGCCAGCAGCAAAGACAAGGGGCTAGCCAAAAACATTCAGTACTTC.

This clone was found once. The CDR3 loop reads CASSLRGTGELFF. The CDR3, as DNA: TGTGCCAGCAGCCTTAGGGGTACCGGGGAGCTGTTTTTT. This rearrangement joins TRBV3-1 (or the pseudogene TRBV3-2) to TRBJ2-2; TRBD1 is a possible D gene (5 bases). Trimming removed 4 bases at V and 5 bases at J, with 8 bases between. Germline CDR1 and CDR2: LGHDT and YNNKEL (reference sequence). The CDR3 extends over 13 amino acids.

V and J are TRBV12-3 or TRBV12-4 and TRBJ2-1, with 7 bases that match TRBD2. V lost 6 bases to trimming and J lost 6 bases; unmatched junction nucleotides: 5. This CDR3 has 13 residues. The CDR3 here is CASRTREVNEQFF. The CDR3, as DNA: TGTGCCAGCAGGACCCGGGAGGTCAATGAGCAGTTCTTC.

The chain links TRBV19 to TRBJ1-6; D remains unclear. Trimming took 1 base from V and 10 from J, leaving 14 bases between them. This CDR3 comprises 15 residues. CDR1 is LNHDA, CDR2 SQIVND, per germline (reference sequence). The CDR3 DNA is TGTGCCAGTAGTATAGGGTCCCCAACGCGGTCACCCCTCCACTTT. This gives the protein CASSIGSPTRSPLHF.

The V and J genes are TRBV6-6 and TRBJ1-5, with 8 bases lining up with TRBD1. This CDR3 has 14 residues. Germline V lookup: CDR1 MNHNY, CDR2 SVGAGI (reference sequence). Trimming at V came to 6 bases and at J to 2 bases, leaving 3 bases not matched to a gene. CDR3 DNA sequence: TGTGCCAGCAGCTTGACAGGGGGCAATCAGCCCCAGCATTTT. Protein product: CASSLTGGNQPQHF.

Only a few counts were recorded for this clone. The genes are TRBV28 and TRBJ2-1; TRBD2 matches 10 bases. CDR3 size: 16 residues. Trimming removed 7 bases from V and 6 bases from J; junction bases left unmatched: 12. CDR1 and CDR2 from the germline V gene are MDHEN and SYDVKM. The CDR3 protein is CASIPWASGSSNEQFF. For the CDR3, the DNA is TGTGCCAGCATCCCCTGGGCTAGCGGGAGTAGCAATGAGCAGTTCTTC.

This sequence joins TRBV11-1 and TRBJ1-1; D gene unclear. This CDR3 has 14 amino acids. Per the germline V gene, CDR1 is SGHAT and CDR2 is FQDESV (reference sequence). V lost 3 bases and J 4 bases, leaving 12 bases between the germline ends. CDR3 nucleotide sequence: TGTGCCAGCAGCTTTGCAGGTGCGCGCACTGAAGCTTTCTTT. This encodes CASSFAGARTEAFF.

This clone was counted a few times. The chain joins TRBV7-2 to TRBJ1-2; D unclear. The CDR3 runs to 14 residues. Germline V CDR1 and CDR2: SGHTA, FQGNSA. Trimming stripped 5 bases from V and 5 bases from J, with 15 bases between. In DNA, the CDR3 is TGTGCCAGCAGCCAAGCCCCAGGCCCTTATGGCTACACCTTC. Encoded protein: CASSQAPGPYGYTF.

The chain carries TRBV6-5 and TRBJ1-3; weak D call: TRBD1 (5 bases). The germline V and J ends were trimmed by 2 bases and 3 bases, with 11 bases remaining between them. The CDR3 sequence is 15 residues long. Germline V gene data show CDR1 as MNHEY and CDR2 as SVGAGI. CDR3 in amino acids: CASSYEGAGGNTIYF. In DNA, the CDR3 is TGTGCCAGCAGTTACGAAGGGGCTGGTGGAAACACCATATATTTT.

This chain connects TRBV29-1 to TRBJ2-1, with 10 bases identical to TRBD2. Trimming took 6 bases from V and 4 from J; bases not matched to a gene: 9. This CDR3 contains 15 residues. The germline V gene has CDR1 SQVTM and CDR2 ANQGSEA. The chain's CDR3 is CSVQRLAGGYNEQFF. CDR3 nucleotide sequence: TGCAGCGTCCAAAGACTAGCGGGCGGGTACAATGAGCAGTTCTTC.

This clone showed up just once. V gene TRBV7-3 combines with J gene TRBJ1-3; the D is unclear. With 5 bases removed from V and 0 bases from J, the gap between germline ends came to 8 bases. Germline V gene data show CDR1 as SGHTA and CDR2 as FQGTGA. This CDR3 is 14 amino acids long. The CDR3 DNA follows: TGTGCCAGCAGCCTGGAGGGCTCTGGAAACACCATATATTTT. It yields the protein CASSLEGSGNTIYF.

This chain links TRBV7-9 with TRBJ1-1, with D uncertain. The V gene's germline CDR1 is SEHNR and CDR2 FQNEAQ (reference sequence). This CDR3 contains 14 residues. The V and J ends lost 7 bases and 2 bases respectively, with 14 bases between them. CDR3 region: CASNPGGINTEAFF. Here the CDR3 DNA reads TGTGCCAGCAACCCGGGAGGGATAAACACTGAAGCTTTCTTT.

The chain couples TRBV4-1 to TRBJ2-2; weak D call: TRBD2 (6 bases). CDR3 length: 15 residues. Trimming pared 4 bases from V and 2 bases from J, leaving 11 bases between. CDR1 MGHRA and CDR2 YSYEKL come from the germline V gene. The CDR3 DNA sequence: TGCGCCAGCAGCCTCGTACTAGCTAACACCGGGGAGCTGTTTTTT. This gives the protein CASSLVLANTGELFF.

The chain combines TRBV5-8 with TRBJ2-5; TRBD1 might be the D (6 bases). The V gene lost 4 bases and the J gene lost 7 bases, with 14 bases spanning the gap. The CDR3 sequence is 13 residues long. Germline CDR1 is SGHTS and CDR2 is YDEGEE. The CDR3 sequence: CASSQGHPRTQYF. The CDR3 bases are TGTGCCAGCAGCCAGGGACACCCGAGGACCCAGTACTTC.